These 5 T cell receptor beta chains share one sample of origin, sequenced in a study of T cells in Graves' hyperthyroidism and ophthalmopathy. TCR beta CDR3 regions were amplified from RNA. The HTBI primer set was used in a first-round RT-PCR of the TCR CDR3. MiXCR, run by TCRdb on the multiplex PCR reads, gives a single entry per CDR3 protein. The sample contains about 98,000 distinct CDR3 sequences, approximately 42% of which appear only once. The specimen was peripheral blood or thyroid tissue (not recorded which). Every receptor here comes from a woman aged 25 to 39 with Graves' hyperthyroidism.

The chain couples TRBV7-3 to TRBJ2-5; 9 nucleotides align to TRBD2. The V gene's germline CDR1 is SGHTA and CDR2 FQGTGA. The junction had 8 bases not matched to a gene; V was cut back by 5 bases and J by 4 bases. The CDR3 loop spans 15 amino acids. The CDR3 here is CASSLRGGARETQYF. The DNA of the CDR3 is TGTGCCAGCAGCCTGCGCGGGGGGGCCCGAGAGACCCAGTACTTC.

The chain employs TRBV11-1 and TRBJ1-1; D is unresolved. Germline V lookup: CDR1 SGHAT, CDR2 FQDESV (reference sequence). The CDR3 sequence is 13 residues long. V was trimmed by 6 bases and J by 1 base, leaving 9 bases between them. The CDR3: CASRRYGNTEAFF. Written as DNA, the CDR3 is TGTGCCAGCAGGCGATACGGGAACACTGAAGCTTTCTTT.

This clonotype was recorded at least ten times. V gene TRBV11-2 combines with J gene TRBJ2-2; no reliable D call. The CDR3 covers 14 residues. Trimming left V 6 bases short and J 2 bases short, with 10 bases between. Germline CDR1 is SGHAT and CDR2 is FQNNGV. The CDR3 DNA reads as TGTGCCAGCAGGCCTTCGGAAAACACCGGGGAGCTGTTTTTT. Amino acids: CASRPSENTGELFF. The complete variable domain, with remaining parts taken from reference TRBV11-2 and TRBJ2-2, reads EAGVAQSPRYKIIEKRQSVAFWCNPISGHATLYWYQQILGQGPKLLIQFQNNGVVDDSQLPKDRFSAERLKGVDSTLKIQPAKLEDSAVYLCASRPSENTGELFFGEGSRLTVL.

Ten or more counts support this clonotype. The chain uses TRBV12-3 or TRBV12-4 and TRBJ2-2; 8 bases map to TRBD2. V trimming: 8 bases; J trimming: 1 base; junction bases outside the gene matches: 6. There are 15 residues in the CDR3. CDR3 sequence reads: CASREGWWNTGELFF. The CDR3 coding sequence is TGTGCCAGCCGGGAGGGCTGGTGGAACACCGGGGAGCTGTTTTTT.

This sequence joins TRBV13 and TRBJ2-6; D may be TRBD1 (5 bases). The CDR3 totals 18 residues. Germline V lookup: CDR1 PRHDT, CDR2 FYEKMQ (reference sequence). V was cut by 6 bases and J by 0 bases, with 18 bases left in between. The CDR3 DNA is TGTGCCAGCAGACCTACAGGATATTACTACTCTGGGGCCAACGTCCTGACTTTC. Residues: CASRPTGYYYSGANVLTF.